This T cell receptor beta chain was identified during a study of cytomegalovirus exposure and HLA in healthy donors. Losses at the gene ends were 6 bases for V and 0 bases for J; bases not matched to a gene: 4. The CDR3 sequence is 15 residues long. Germline V CDR1 and CDR2: MDHEN, SYDVKM. Primers: 60 Vbeta forward and 13 Jbeta reverse. Generated by immunoSEQ multiplex PCR, the TCRdb table keeps only in-frame clones and is missing some. The repertoire holds 70,000 or so clones, with 82% as singletons. The chain carries TRBV28 and TRBJ2-7; 11 bases are a match to TRBD1. The sequence came from a man between 18 and 29 years old in good health and CMV-seronegative. The material sequenced was PBMCs. CDR3 DNA: TGTGCCAGCAGCCCCGGGACAGGGGGCTCCTACGAGCAGTACTTC. Translated: CASSPGTGGSYEQYF.